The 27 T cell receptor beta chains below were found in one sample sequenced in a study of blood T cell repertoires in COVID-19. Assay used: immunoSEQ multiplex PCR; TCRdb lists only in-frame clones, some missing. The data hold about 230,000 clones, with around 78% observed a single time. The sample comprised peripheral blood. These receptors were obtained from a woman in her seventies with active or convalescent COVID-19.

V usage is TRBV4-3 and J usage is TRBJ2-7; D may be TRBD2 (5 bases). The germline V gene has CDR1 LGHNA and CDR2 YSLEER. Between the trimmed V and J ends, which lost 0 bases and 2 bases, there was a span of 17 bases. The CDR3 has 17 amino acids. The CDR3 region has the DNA TGCGCCAGCAGCCAAGATCCGACGGGGTTGCTCGCCTACGAGCAGTACTTC. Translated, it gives CASSQDPTGLLAYEQYF.

This CDR3 is CAWSDTTFEKLFF. CDR3 in DNA: TGTGCCTGGTCTGACACAACGTTCGAAAAACTGTTTTTT. This sequence joins TRBV30 and TRBJ1-4; D call uncertain. The CDR3 has 13 amino acids. V lost 5 bases, J lost 8 bases, and 15 bases lay in between. Germline CDR1 GTSNPN, CDR2 SVGIG (reference sequence).

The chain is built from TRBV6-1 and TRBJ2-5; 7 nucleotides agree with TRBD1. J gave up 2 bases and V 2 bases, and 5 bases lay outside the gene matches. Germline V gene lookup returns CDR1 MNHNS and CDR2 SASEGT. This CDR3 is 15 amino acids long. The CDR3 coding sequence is TGTGCCAGCAGTGAATATGGGACAGCACAAGAGACCCAGTACTTC. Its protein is CASSEYGTAQETQYF.

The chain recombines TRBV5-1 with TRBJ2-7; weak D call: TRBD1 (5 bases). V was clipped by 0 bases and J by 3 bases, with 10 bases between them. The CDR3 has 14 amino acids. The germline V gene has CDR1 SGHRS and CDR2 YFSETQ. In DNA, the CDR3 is TGCGCCAGCAGCTTGGGACAGAGACTCTACGAGCAGTACTTC. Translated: CASSLGQRLYEQYF.

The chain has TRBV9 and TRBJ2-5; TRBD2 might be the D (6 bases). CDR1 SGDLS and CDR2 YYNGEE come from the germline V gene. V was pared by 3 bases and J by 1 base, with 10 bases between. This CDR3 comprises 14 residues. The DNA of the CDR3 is TGTGCCAGCAGCGAGTCTAGCGTCCAAGAGACCCAGTACTTC. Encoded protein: CASSESSVQETQYF.

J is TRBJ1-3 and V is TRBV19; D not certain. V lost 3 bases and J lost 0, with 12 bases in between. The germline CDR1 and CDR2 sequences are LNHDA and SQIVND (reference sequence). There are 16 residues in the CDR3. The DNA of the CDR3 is TGTGCCAGTAGTATCCGGGAACCTAGCTCTGGAAACACCATATATTTT. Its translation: CASSIREPSSGNTIYF.

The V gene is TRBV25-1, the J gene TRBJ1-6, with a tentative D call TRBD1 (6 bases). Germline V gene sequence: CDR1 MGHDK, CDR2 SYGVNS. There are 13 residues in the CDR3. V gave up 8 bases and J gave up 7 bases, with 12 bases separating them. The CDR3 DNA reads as TGTGCCAGCCGAAGGACAGACAATTCACCCCTCCACTTT. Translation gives CASRRTDNSPLHF.

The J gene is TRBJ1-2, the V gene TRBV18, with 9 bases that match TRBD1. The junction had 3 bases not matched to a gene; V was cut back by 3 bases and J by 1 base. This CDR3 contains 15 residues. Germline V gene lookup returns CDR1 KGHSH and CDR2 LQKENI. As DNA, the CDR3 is TGTGCCAGCTCACCCGGGACAGGGTTTAACTATGGCTACACCTTC. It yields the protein CASSPGTGFNYGYTF.

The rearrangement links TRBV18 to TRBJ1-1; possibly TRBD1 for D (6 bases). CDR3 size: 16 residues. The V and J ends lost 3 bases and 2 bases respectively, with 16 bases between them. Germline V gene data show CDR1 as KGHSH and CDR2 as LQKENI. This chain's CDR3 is CASSPARGRLNTEAFF. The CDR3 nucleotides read TGTGCCAGCTCACCCGCCAGGGGACGCCTTAACACTGAAGCTTTCTTT. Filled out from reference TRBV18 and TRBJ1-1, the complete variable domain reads NAGVMQNPRHLVRRRGQEARLRCSPMKGHSHVYWYRQLPEEGLKFMVYLQKENIIDESGMPKERFSAEFPKEGPSILRIQQVVRGDSAAYFCASSPARGRLNTEAFFGQGTRLTVV.

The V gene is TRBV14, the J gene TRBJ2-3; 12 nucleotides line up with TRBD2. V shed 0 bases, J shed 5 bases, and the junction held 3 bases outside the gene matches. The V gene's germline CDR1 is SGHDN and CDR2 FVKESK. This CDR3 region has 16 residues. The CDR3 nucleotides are TGTGCCAGCAGCCAAGAGACTAGCGGGGGAAAAGATACGCAGTATTTT. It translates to CASSQETSGGKDTQYF.

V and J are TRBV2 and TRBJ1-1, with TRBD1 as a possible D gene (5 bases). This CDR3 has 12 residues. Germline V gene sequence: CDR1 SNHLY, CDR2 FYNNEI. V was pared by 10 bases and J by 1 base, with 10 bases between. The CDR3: CAKNGQNTEAFF. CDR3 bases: TGTGCCAAGAACGGACAGAACACTGAAGCTTTCTTT.

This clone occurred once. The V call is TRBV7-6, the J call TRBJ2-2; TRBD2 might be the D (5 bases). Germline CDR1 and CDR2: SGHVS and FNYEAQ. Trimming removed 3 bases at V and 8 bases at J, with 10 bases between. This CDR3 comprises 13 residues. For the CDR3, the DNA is TGTGCCAGCAGCTTCCGAGGCGGGGGGGAGCTGTTTTTT. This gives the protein CASSFRGGGELFF.

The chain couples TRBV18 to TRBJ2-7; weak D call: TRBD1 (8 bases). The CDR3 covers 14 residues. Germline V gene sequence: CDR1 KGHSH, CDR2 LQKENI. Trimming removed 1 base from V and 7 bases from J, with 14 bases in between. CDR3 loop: CASSPHGQGGEQYF. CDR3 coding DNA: TGTGCCAGCTCACCACACGGACAGGGAGGGGAGCAGTACTTC.

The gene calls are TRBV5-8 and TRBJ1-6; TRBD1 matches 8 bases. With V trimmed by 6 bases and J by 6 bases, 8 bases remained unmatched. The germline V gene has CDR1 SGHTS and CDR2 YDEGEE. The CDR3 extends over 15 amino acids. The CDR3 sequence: CASNWTGNTNSPLHF. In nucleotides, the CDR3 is TGTGCCAGCAACTGGACAGGGAACACTAATTCACCCCTCCACTTT.

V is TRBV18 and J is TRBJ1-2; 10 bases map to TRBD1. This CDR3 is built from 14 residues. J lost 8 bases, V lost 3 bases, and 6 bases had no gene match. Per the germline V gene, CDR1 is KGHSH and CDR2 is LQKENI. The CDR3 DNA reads TGTGCCAGCTCACCTTTGGGACAGGGGTCCGGCTACACCTTC. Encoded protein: CASSPLGQGSGYTF.

The CDR3 loop reads CASALAGNQETQYF. Here the CDR3 DNA reads TGTGCCAGCGCTCTAGCGGGGAACCAAGAGACCCAGTACTTC. This chain links TRBV27 with TRBJ2-5, with 9 nucleotides matching TRBD2. This CDR3 comprises 14 residues. CDR1 and CDR2 from the germline V gene are MNHEY and SMNVEV (reference sequence). Germline trimming cut 8 bases from V and 0 bases from J; bases unmatched to any gene: 4.

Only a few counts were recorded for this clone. CDR3 in DNA: TGCAGTGCTAGTCCTGCGGGGGTCACCGGGGAGCTGTTTTTT. Protein product: CSASPAGVTGELFF. The chain uses TRBV20-1 and TRBJ2-2; 7 positions agree with TRBD2. With V trimmed by 3 bases and J by 4 bases, 5 bases remained unmatched. This CDR3 region has 14 residues. Germline values: CDR1 DFQATT, CDR2 SNEGSKA (reference sequence).

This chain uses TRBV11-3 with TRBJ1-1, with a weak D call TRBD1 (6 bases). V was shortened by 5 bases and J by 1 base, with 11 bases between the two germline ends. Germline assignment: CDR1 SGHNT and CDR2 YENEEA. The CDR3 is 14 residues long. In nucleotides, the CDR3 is TGTGCCAGCAGCCTGGGGGCAGCGAACACTGAAGCTTTCTTT. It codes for CASSLGAANTEAFF.

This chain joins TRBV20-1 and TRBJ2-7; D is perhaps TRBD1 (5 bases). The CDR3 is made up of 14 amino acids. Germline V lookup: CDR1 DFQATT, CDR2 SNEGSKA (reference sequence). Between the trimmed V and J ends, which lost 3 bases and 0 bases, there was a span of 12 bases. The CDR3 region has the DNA TGCAGTGCTAGTGAACAGGTTTCCTCCTACGAGCAGTACTTC. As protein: CSASEQVSSYEQYF.

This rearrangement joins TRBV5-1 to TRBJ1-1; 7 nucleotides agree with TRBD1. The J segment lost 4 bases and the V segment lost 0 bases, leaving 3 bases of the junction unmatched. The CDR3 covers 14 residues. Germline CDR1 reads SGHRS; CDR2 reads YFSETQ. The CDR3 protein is CASSLGAGGTEAFF. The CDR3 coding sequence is TGCGCCAGCAGCTTGGGGGCAGGGGGCACTGAAGCTTTCTTT.

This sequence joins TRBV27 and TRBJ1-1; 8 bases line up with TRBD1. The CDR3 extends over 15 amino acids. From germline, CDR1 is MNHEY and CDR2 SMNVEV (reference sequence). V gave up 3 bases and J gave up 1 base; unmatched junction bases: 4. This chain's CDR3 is CASSFLTGGNTEAFF. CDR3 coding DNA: TGTGCCAGCAGTTTCCTAACAGGGGGGAACACTGAAGCTTTCTTT.

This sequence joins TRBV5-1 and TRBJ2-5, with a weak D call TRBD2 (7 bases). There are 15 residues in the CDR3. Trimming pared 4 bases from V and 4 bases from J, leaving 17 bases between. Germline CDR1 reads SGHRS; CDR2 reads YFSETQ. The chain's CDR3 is CASSLGAGEGETQYF. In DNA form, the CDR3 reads TGCGCCAGCAGCCTTGGGGCAGGGGAGGGAGAGACCCAGTACTTC.

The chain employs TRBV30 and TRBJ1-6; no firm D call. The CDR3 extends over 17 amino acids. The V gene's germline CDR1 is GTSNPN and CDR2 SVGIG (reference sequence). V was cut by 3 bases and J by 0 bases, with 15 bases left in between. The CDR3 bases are TGTGCCTGGAGACCGACAACTTCGAGCTCCTATAATTCACCCCTCCACTTT. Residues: CAWRPTTSSSYNSPLHF.

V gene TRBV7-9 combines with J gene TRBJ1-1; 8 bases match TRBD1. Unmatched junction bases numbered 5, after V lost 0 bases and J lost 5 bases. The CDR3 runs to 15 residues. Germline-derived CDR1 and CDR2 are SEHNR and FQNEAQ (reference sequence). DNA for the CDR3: TGTGCCAGCAGCTTAGCGTCAGGGGGCGTTACTGAAGCTTTCTTT. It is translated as CASSLASGGVTEAFF.

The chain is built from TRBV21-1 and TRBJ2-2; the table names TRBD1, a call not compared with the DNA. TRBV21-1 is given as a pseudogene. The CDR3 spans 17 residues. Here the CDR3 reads CASSKGSQGENTGELFF. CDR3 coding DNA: TGTGCCAGCAGCAAAGGGTCACAGGGAGAGAACACCGGGGAGCTGTTTTTT.

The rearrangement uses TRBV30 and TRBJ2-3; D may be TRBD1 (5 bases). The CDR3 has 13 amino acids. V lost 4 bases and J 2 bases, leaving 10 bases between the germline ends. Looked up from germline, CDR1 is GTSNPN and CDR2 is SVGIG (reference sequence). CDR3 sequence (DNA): TGTGCCTGGATCAGGGAAAACACAGATACGCAGTATTTT. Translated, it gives CAWIRENTDTQYF.

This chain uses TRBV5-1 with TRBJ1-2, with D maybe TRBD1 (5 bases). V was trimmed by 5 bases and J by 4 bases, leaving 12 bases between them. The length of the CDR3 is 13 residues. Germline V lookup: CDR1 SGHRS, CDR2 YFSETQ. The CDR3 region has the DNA TGCGCCAGCAGGTTACAGGCGATCTATGGCTACACCTTC. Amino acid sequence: CASRLQAIYGYTF.